The present T cell receptor (beta chain) was sequenced within a study of radiotherapy plus CTLA-4 blockade in lung cancer. Across the whole study: Objective response rate was around 20%; disease control rate, around 30%. Findings and limits, study-wide: After radiotherapy and ipilimumab, tumor-derived clones expanded in peripheral blood. Together with interferon-beta, which increased in serum after radiation, early dynamic changes in blood T cell clones were reportedly the best predictors of response.

Germline V gives CDR1 SNHLY, CDR2 FYNNEI. This CDR3 has 12 amino acids. V lost 6 bases and J lost 6, with 6 bases in between. The protocol was immunoSEQ multiplex PCR, while the TCRdb copy is restricted to in-frame clones and leaves out a portion. The sample yields about 62,000 clones, 76% seen once. On this clone: Antigen unknown.

In chemo-refractory metastatic non-small-cell lung cancer, patients got ipilimumab CTLA-4 blockade together with focal radiation. The sample in question was peripheral blood, obtained from a patient treated with radiotherapy plus ipilimumab. The chain employs TRBV2 and TRBJ1-6; D unresolved. The receptor was derived from a human donor with non-small cell lung cancer who had a complete response to radiotherapy plus ipilimumab. The DNA of the CDR3 is TGTGCCAGCAGCGTGAGTAATTCACCCCTCCACTTT. Amino acids: CASSVSNSPLHF.